Listed below are T cell receptor beta chains from one sample, sequenced in a study of T cell responses to AZD1222 COVID-19 vaccine. Clones were read by immunoSEQ multiplex PCR, and TCRdb kept only the in-frame ones, dropping some. The sample includes some 150,000 clones, 90% to 95% of them seen just once. The sample here was peripheral blood, taken 28 days after the second AZD1222 dose. Receptor source: an adult who received the AZD1222 COVID-19 vaccine. The conserved cysteine and the conserved F or W are not part of the CDR3 here.

v_gene	j_gene	CDR3aa
TRBV6-1	TRBJ1-3	ASSDPGAGNTIY
TRBV15	TRBJ2-7	ATSGLETGQY
TRBV7-9	TRBJ2-7	ASGQSNTYEQY
TRBV5-6	TRBJ2-5	ASSPLSGAPWETQY
TRBV11-2	TRBJ1-1	ASSPPMRGAHTEAF
TRBV30	TRBJ1-1	AWKGVGRGDTEAF
TRBV5-1	TRBJ2-2	ASSLVSGVSGELF
TRBV6-5	TRBJ1-2	ASRGGQTYYGYT
TRBV4-1	TRBJ2-3	ASSQILGVDTQY
TRBV7-9	TRBJ2-2	ASSLLVAGELF
TRBV4-2	TRBJ2-2	ASSQDLAVTGELF
TRBV19	TRBJ1-1	ASSIVYDRERPNTEAF
TRBV15	TRBJ1-1	ATSRDRTTGTEAF
TRBV5-4	TRBJ1-1	ASSGQMNTEAF
TRBV27	TRBJ1-2	ASSSFNPGRSYGYT
TRBV15	TRBJ1-5	ATSRRQAYQPQH
TRBV11-2	TRBJ2-1	ASSVLRQPWVAGYNEQF
TRBV5-4	TRBJ2-1	ASSLESGTVLAQF
TRBV7-9	TRBJ1-1	ASSLGGQRGTEAF
TRBV6-5	TRBJ1-2	ASTPGLSSGYT
TRBV29-1	TRBJ2-1	SGPELAYINEQF
TRBV5-1	TRBJ1-2	ASSLTRGDGYT
TRBV15	TRBJ1-6	ATSRLPNSPLH
TRBV2	TRBJ2-7	ASNSDSYEQY
TRBV6-5	TRBJ1-2	ASRTTGGSYGYT
TRBV7-8	TRBJ2-7	ASRVAGGLSYEQY
TRBV7-9	TRBJ1-4	AALEGGLNEKLF
TRBV30	TRBJ1-4	AWSVGRAQSPTNEKLF
TRBV2	TRBJ1-6	ASRTDNSPLH
TRBV29-1	TRBJ2-3	SVDLLAGGQGTQY
TRBV5-8	TRBJ1-1	ASSWGSRAPTEAF
TRBV25-1	TRBJ1-5	ASSAGTGQNQPQH
TRBV5-4	TRBJ2-2	ASSVQLAGGGGELF
TRBV19	TRBJ1-5	ASTGQTYQPQH
TRBV6-5	TRBJ1-5	ASGASNQPQH
TRBV28	TRBJ2-1	ASSFRGRLYNEQF
TRBV3-1/TRBV3-2	TRBJ1-5	ASSRGQGGQPQH
TRBV18	TRBJ1-4	ASSPPWSTNEKLF
TRBV6-5	TRBJ2-1	ASCPDRAHEQF
TRBV19	TRBJ1-4	ASSDRTELF
TRBV27	TRBJ1-2	ASSGGFSYT
TRBV18	TRBJ1-2	ASSPLLERDGP
TRBV5-5	TRBJ2-7	ASSFGQDSYEQY
TRBV2	TRBJ2-1	ASSDGDRNEQF
TRBV5-8	TRBJ2-2	ASSLAARSRAGELF
TRBV24-1	TRBJ2-7	ATSDTGGTPKNRGTYEQY
TRBV7-8	TRBJ1-2	ASSLPGNYGYT
TRBV14	TRBJ1-1	ASSPRDRGTNTEAF
TRBV2	TRBJ1-6	ASSEMRGSPLH
TRBV7-8	TRBJ1-1	ASSLRQGKAF
TRBV2	TRBJ1-5	ASSDRDRALASNQPQH
TRBV5-8	TRBJ1-2	ASSLLSWVDGYT
TRBV2	TRBJ1-6	ASLMGLLNSPLH
TRBV4-1	TRBJ1-4	ASSQRKLRGGTNEKLF
TRBV6-5	TRBJ1-2	ASSYSPTPSYGYT